This record covers a single TCR beta chain. This clone appeared once. Its antigen specificity is not known. Base qualities are not recorded, but no much larger clone differs from it by a single base. This sample is part of a study of blood T cell repertoires in COVID-19 (TCRdb year 2020). Notes on the research overall: Samples from collaborators originated in the United States, Italy and Spain and spanned both the acute and convalescent phases of COVID-19. The material from the prospective study consisted of cDNA or gDNA derived from T cells, B-cell-depleted T cells, or PBMCs. The dataset comprised deeply sampled blood TCRbeta repertoires from subjects exposed to, actively infected with, or recovered from COVID-19. The repertoires were made available in a free public database intended to serve as a resource for research on the immune response to SARS-CoV-2. The samples were drawn from two sources: the first 160 participants of the ongoing ImmuneRACE study, and 950 to 1,500 subjects contributed by 6 global collaborators. The sample metadata nearly always contained a de-identified subject ID, COVID-19 status, age in years and sex. Where available, HLA class I and class II types were obtained from metadata supplied by the sample provider rather than from assay-based typing.

A second Seattle source provided samples from volunteer blood donors who had recovered from COVID-19. Collaborating institutions collected whole blood in K2EDTA tubes following their own protocols. Collaborator samples were shipped for TCRbeta analysis as frozen whole blood, isolated PBMCs, or DNA extracted from either sample type. The immunoSEQ Assay, a bias-controlled multiplex PCR, was used to amplify TCRbeta CDR3 regions from genomic DNA. The authors' pipeline ran thus. The number of nucleated cells in each sample was estimated from the amplification of reference gene primers within the assay. To quantify the absolute abundance of each unique TCRbeta CDR3 rearrangement, sequence reads were collapsed and filtered. Productive Simpson clonality was computed per sample as the square root of Simpson's diversity index over productive rearrangements. The immuneACCESS repertoire file appears here via TCRdb, limited to in-frame rearrangements. These files lack a portion of the clones; in checked studies, under half of the deficit traces to unresolved V genes, and the cause of the others is not known. V, J and clone size are taken as reported in that table, and D and trimming were inferred from the DNA itself. In this sample the table shows over 250,000 clones, over 70% of which occur a single time. Clones ranked in the top ten supply 1.5% of the sample.

Study-wide findings and limitations: Clinical and demographic metadata were provided uncurated, with the amount varying by source and participant.

This sequence originates from a woman aged 40 to 50 who had recovered from COVID-19. The sample taken for sequencing was peripheral blood.

The nucleotide sequence reads TGTGCCAGCAGCCGTCTAGGACAAGAGGACGAGCAGTACTTC. It translates to CASSRLGQEDEQYF. The chain joins TRBV3-1 (or the pseudogene TRBV3-2) to TRBJ2-7; the D segment could be TRBD1, given 5 matching bases. The CDR3, from cysteine to phenylalanine, totals 14 residues. The only DNA kept is the CDR3, 42 bases in frame from the first base. Taken from the germline V gene (reference sequence), the CDR1 and CDR2 loops are LGHDT and YNNKEL. V is pared back by 4 bases and J by 5 bases, with 15 bases lying between the germline termini.